This T cell receptor beta chain was identified during a study of T cell repertoires in cytomegalovirus infection. Via MiXCR, TCRdb re-called the reads, giving one row per CDR3 protein. In the table there are 150,000 to 180,000 distinct CDR3 sequences, around 22% of which are singletons. The CDR3 extends over 15 amino acids. The germline gives CDR1 SGHNT, CDR2 YENEEA. Trimming cost V 5 bases and J 1 base; bases outside gene matches: 5. Findings and limits, study-wide: Based on cumulative public TCR beta family frequency, carriers of CMV plus the relevant HLA were identified. What dominated the ex vivo response were HLA-C-restricted CMV-specific TCR beta clonotypes.

This clonotype has only a few counts. As yet, its antigen is unknown. The TCR originated in a human donor in good health (CMV status not recorded). Some clones in this sample may be carry-over from other donors' samples. The specimen was PBMCs. V is TRBV11-3 and J is TRBJ1-1; 9 bases align to TRBD1. DNA of the CDR3: TGTGCCAGCAGCCCCGGGACAGGGTCGAACACTGAAGCTTTCTTT. It is translated as CASSPGTGSNTEAFF. Supplemented by reference TRBV11-3 and TRBJ1-1, the full variable domain reads EAGVVQSPRYKIIEKKQPVAFWCNPISGHNTLYWYLQNLGQGPELLIRYENEEAVDDSQLPKDRFSAERLKGVDSTLKIQPAELGDSAVYLCASSPGTGSNTEAFFGQGTRLTVV.